Following are 19 T cell receptor beta chains from one sample sequenced in a study of Tregs in tolerant kidney transplant recipients. The nonmyeloablative bone marrow transplants came from related graft donors, with transient mixed chimerism. The table came from immunoSEQ multiplex PCR; TCRdb's copy has only in-frame clones and leaves some out. This table holds 74,000 or so clones, 75% to 95% found once. The sample consisted of CD4+ T cells from blood (PBMCs), taken 24 months after the transplant. The source of these receptors is a human patient who received a combined kidney and bone marrow transplant. Some T cells may originate from the graft donor.

The chain recombines TRBV5-1 with TRBJ2-2; 14 nucleotides match TRBD2. J was trimmed by 5 bases and V by 4 bases; bases with no gene match: 4. CDR1 SGHRS and CDR2 YFSETQ come from the germline V gene. The CDR3 contains 16 residues. The CDR3 DNA reads as TGCGCCAGCAGCCGACTAGCGGGGGGGTTAACCGGGGAGCTGTTTTTT. As protein: CASSRLAGGLTGELFF. Variable domain in full (rest from reference TRBV5-1 and TRBJ2-2): KAGVTQTPRYLIKTRGQQVTLSCSPISGHRSVSWYQQTPGQGLQFLFEYFSETQRNKGNFPGRFSGRQFSNSRSEMNVSTLELGDSALYLCASSRLAGGLTGELFFGEGSRLTVL.

The rearrangement joins TRBV18 to TRBJ2-5, with TRBD2 identical over 8 bases. This CDR3 has 15 amino acids. The V and J ends lost 6 bases and 3 bases, in that order; junction bases with no gene match: 9. The germline gives CDR1 KGHSH, CDR2 LQKENI. CDR3 amino acids: CASSPNSGAEETQYF. For the CDR3, the DNA is TGTGCCAGCTCCCCTAATAGCGGGGCAGAAGAGACCCAGTACTTC.

This chain links TRBV19 with TRBJ2-7; possible D gene TRBD2, 6 bases. This CDR3 is 14 amino acids long. Germline V gene sequence: CDR1 LNHDA, CDR2 SQIVND (reference sequence). Trimming stripped 8 bases from V and 2 bases from J, with 16 bases between. CDR3 amino acids: CASAQPGDAYEQYF. CDR3 DNA: TGTGCCAGTGCCCAACCGGGGGACGCCTACGAGCAGTACTTC.

This clone was seen only once. The CDR3 region is CASGPLPGPQPQHF. CDR3 DNA: TGTGCCAGCGGCCCCTTACCAGGGCCTCAGCCCCAGCATTTT. This chain joins TRBV7-2 and TRBJ1-5; tentatively, D is TRBD1 (5 bases). The CDR3 loop spans 14 amino acids. Germline V lookup: CDR1 SGHTA, CDR2 FQGNSA. Trimming left V 8 bases short and J 6 bases short, with 17 bases between. The whole variable domain, remainder taken from reference TRBV7-2 and TRBJ1-5, is GAGVSQSPSNKVTEKGKDVELRCDPISGHTALYWYRQSLGQGLEFLIYFQGNSAPDKSGLPSDRFSAERTGGSVSTLTIQRTQQEDSAVYLCASGPLPGPQPQHFGDGTRLSIL.

The chain combines TRBV7-9 with TRBJ1-4; D perhaps matches TRBD1 (6 bases). This CDR3 is 14 amino acids long. Germline V gives CDR1 SEHNR, CDR2 FQNEAQ (reference sequence). The ends were cut back, 6 bases at V and 7 bases at J, with 15 bases in the middle. The CDR3 DNA reads as TGTGCCAGCAGATTTAGTGGGGGCTCTGAAAAACTGTTTTTT. This sequence encodes CASRFSGGSEKLFF. The full variable domain, completed using reference TRBV7-9 and TRBJ1-4, is DTGVSQNPRHKITKRGQNVTFRCDPISEHNRLYWYRQTLGQGPEFLTYFQNEAQLEKSRLLSDRFSAERPKGSFSTLEIQRTEQGDSAMYLCASRFSGGSEKLFFGSGTQLSVL.

The J gene is TRBJ2-3, the V gene TRBV4-2, with TRBD2 matching 13 bases. Trimming cost V 2 bases and J 2 bases; bases outside gene matches: 19. CDR1 LGHNA and CDR2 YNFKEQ come from the germline V gene. This CDR3 has 22 amino acids. CDR3 in DNA: TGTGCCAGCAGCCAACTTTTGACTAGCGGGGGGCCTGACAAGCCGAACACAGATACGCAGTATTTT. It translates to CASSQLLTSGGPDKPNTDTQYF.

This chain links TRBV18 with TRBJ2-7, with 7 bases lining up with TRBD1. CDR3 length equals 14 residues. With 3 bases clipped from V and 5 bases from J, the junction kept 7 bases outside the gene matches. Germline V gene data show CDR1 as KGHSH and CDR2 as LQKENI. In nucleotides, the CDR3 is TGTGCCAGCTCACCCAACCCAGGGGGTCACGAGCAGTACTTC. Its protein product is CASSPNPGGHEQYF.

The table lists this clone with a few counts. The rearrangement joins TRBV7-2 to TRBJ1-3; TRBD1 agrees at 7 bases. The CDR3 spans 16 residues. Trimming at V came to 4 bases and at J to 6 bases, leaving 12 bases not matched to a gene. Germline V lookup: CDR1 SGHTA, CDR2 FQGNSA. The CDR3 here is CASSSRGSGLENTIYF. CDR3 DNA sequence: TGTGCCAGCAGCTCCAGGGGGAGTGGGCTGGAAAACACCATATATTTT.

The chain links TRBV4-1 to TRBJ1-4, with D possibly matching TRBD1 (6 bases). The ends were cut back, 4 bases at V and 2 bases at J, with 11 bases in the middle. In germline, CDR1 is MGHRA, CDR2 YSYEKL. This CDR3 contains 15 residues. The DNA for the CDR3 is TGCGCCAGCAGCCCGGACAGTTTGACTAATGAAAAACTGTTTTTT. It specifies CASSPDSLTNEKLFF.

This chain joins TRBV27 and TRBJ2-7; 7 positions agree with TRBD1. The CDR3 runs 14 residues. Trimming removed 6 bases from V and 2 bases from J; junction bases left unmatched: 7. The V gene's germline CDR1 is MNHEY and CDR2 SMNVEV (reference sequence). The DNA for the CDR3 is TGTGCCAGCAGAGGACAGGTACTAACCTACGAGCAGTACTTC. It specifies CASRGQVLTYEQYF.

V and J are TRBV10-1 and TRBJ2-5; 11 bases are a match to TRBD1. The CDR3 has 15 amino acids. Germline V gene lookup returns CDR1 WNHNN and CDR2 SYGVQD (reference sequence). V trimming: 6 bases; J trimming: 5 bases; junction bases outside the gene matches: 8. The chain's CDR3 is CASRPGQGGQETQYF. The CDR3 nucleotides are TGCGCCAGCAGGCCGGGACAGGGGGGTCAGGAGACCCAGTACTTC.

This chain joins TRBV18 and TRBJ2-1; the D is unclear. Trimming stripped 5 bases from V and 6 bases from J, with 11 bases between. The CDR3 covers 13 residues. Per germline, CDR1 KGHSH and CDR2 LQKENI. CDR3 nucleotide sequence: TGTGCCAGCTCAGCCCGAGGAACCAATGAGCAGTTCTTC. This sequence encodes CASSARGTNEQFF.

The chain recombines TRBV6-1 with TRBJ2-3; 8 bases match TRBD2. CDR3 size: 18 residues. The V and J ends lost 4 bases and 2 bases, in that order; junction bases with no gene match: 14. Germline CDR1 reads MNHNS; CDR2 reads SASEGT. For the CDR3, the DNA is TGTGCCAGCAGTGTTCTATTAGGGGTAGCGGGGTCCACAGATACGCAGTATTTT. Translating gives CASSVLLGVAGSTDTQYF.

This chain uses TRBV19 with TRBJ1-1, with D maybe TRBD1 (6 bases). The ends were cut back, 3 bases at V and 4 bases at J, with 12 bases in the middle. The germline V gene has CDR1 LNHDA and CDR2 SQIVND (reference sequence). This CDR3 comprises 14 residues. The CDR3, as DNA: TGTGCCAGTAGTATCGCTCTAGGGGGCACTGAAGCTTTCTTT. As protein: CASSIALGGTEAFF.

J is TRBJ2-5 and V is TRBV28; 13 nucleotides line up with TRBD2. The germline gives CDR1 MDHEN, CDR2 SYDVKM. V shed 6 bases and J 5 bases; nucleotides not matched to a gene: 12. This CDR3 region has 17 residues. The CDR3 DNA reads as TGTGCCAGCAGGTCCGATGGGACTAGCGGGGTTGGTGAGACCCAGTACTTC. Translating gives CASRSDGTSGVGETQYF.

The chain recombines TRBV19 with TRBJ1-2; possible D gene TRBD1, 6 bases. Trimming stripped 6 bases from V and 7 bases from J, with 21 bases between. Looked up from germline, CDR1 is LNHDA and CDR2 is SQIVND (reference sequence). There are 15 residues in the CDR3. The DNA of the CDR3 is TGTGCCAGTAGATTAACGAAGGGGGTTAGAGGTGGCTACACCTTC. It yields the protein CASRLTKGVRGGYTF.

The chain links TRBV6-5 to TRBJ2-5; possible D gene TRBD1, 5 bases. Germline V gene lookup returns CDR1 MNHEY and CDR2 SVGAGI. CDR3 length: 14 residues. Trimming shortened V by 7 bases and J by 5 bases, and 17 bases separated the two germline ends. For the CDR3, the DNA is TGTGCCAGCAAGGATCCAGGGTATTCGGAGACCCAGTACTTC. Translating it yields CASKDPGYSETQYF.

The rearrangement links TRBV30 to TRBJ1-2; D uncertain. V lost 3 bases to trimming and J lost 4 bases, with 24 bases between them. CDR3 length: 17 amino acids. Germline V gene lookup returns CDR1 GTSNPN and CDR2 SVGIG (reference sequence). CDR3 nucleotide sequence: TGTGCCTGGAGAACTAACCCCCTCCGCGCGAAGGTCTATGGCTACACCTTC. This gives the protein CAWRTNPLRAKVYGYTF.

The chain couples TRBV28 to TRBJ1-5; possibly TRBD1 for D (6 bases). This CDR3 spans 15 amino acids. V was cut by 2 bases and J by 0 bases, with 8 bases left in between. CDR1 MDHEN and CDR2 SYDVKM come from the germline V gene. The CDR3 loop reads CASSLGGYSNQPQHF. The CDR3 DNA is TGTGCCAGCAGTTTAGGGGGCTATAGCAATCAGCCCCAGCATTTT.